The present TCR beta chain was sequenced within a study of blood T cell repertoires in COVID-19. The germline V gene has CDR1 LGHDT and CDR2 YNNKEL (reference sequence). V dropped 0 bases and J dropped 3; count of bases not matched to a gene: 9. The CDR3 loop spans 19 amino acids. The repertoire was sequenced with immunoSEQ multiplex PCR; TCRdb's copy has only in-frame clones and lacks some. The profile shows a few hundred thousand clones, approximately 85% of them singletons. V gene TRBV3-1 (or the pseudogene TRBV3-2) combines with J gene TRBJ2-2; TRBD2 matches at 11 bases. The TCR comes from a woman in her twenties or thirties who had recovered from COVID-19. Sequencing was done on a sample of PBMCs or T cells enriched from blood (not recorded which). The CDR3: CASSQDTFLAGGHTGELFF. CDR3 nucleotide sequence: TGTGCCAGCAGCCAAGATACTTTTCTAGCGGGGGGCCACACCGGGGAGCTGTTTTTT.